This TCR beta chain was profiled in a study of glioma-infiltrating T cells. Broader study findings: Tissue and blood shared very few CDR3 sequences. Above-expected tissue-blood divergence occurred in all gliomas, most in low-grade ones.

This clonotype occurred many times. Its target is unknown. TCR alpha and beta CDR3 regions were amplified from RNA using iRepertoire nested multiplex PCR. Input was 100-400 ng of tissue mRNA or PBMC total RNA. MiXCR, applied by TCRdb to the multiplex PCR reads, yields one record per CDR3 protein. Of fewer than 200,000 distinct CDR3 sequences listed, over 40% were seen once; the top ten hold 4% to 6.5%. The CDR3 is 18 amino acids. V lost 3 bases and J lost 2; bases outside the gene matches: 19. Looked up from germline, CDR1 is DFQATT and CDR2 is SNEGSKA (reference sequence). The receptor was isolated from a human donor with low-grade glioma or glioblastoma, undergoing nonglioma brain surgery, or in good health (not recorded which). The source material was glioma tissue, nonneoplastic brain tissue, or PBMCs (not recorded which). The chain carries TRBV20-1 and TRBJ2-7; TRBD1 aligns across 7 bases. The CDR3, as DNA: TGCAGTGCTAGTTCCGGGACAGCGCCTTTTCGAGATACCTACGAGCAGTACTTC. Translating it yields CSASSGTAPFRDTYEQYF.